The 6 T cell receptor beta chains presented below share a single source sample, sequenced in a study of CD8+ T cells in alopecia areata. Sequencing used cDNA as its template, made by extracting RNA and reverse transcribing it. The method was immunoSEQ multiplex PCR; TCRdb's version includes in-frame clones alone and lacks a portion of them. The table shows about 190,000 clones, with around 60% occurring only once. Treatment in this sample: oral pan-JAK inhibitor, 5-10 mg twice daily. The material was CD4+ T cells sorted from blood, obtained at week 4, from a patient treated with tofacitinib. The receptor source for this set is a human donor with alopecia areata.

This chain uses TRBV11-1 with TRBJ2-5; TRBD1 matches at 8 bases. CDR3 length: 13 amino acids. Germline trimming cut 5 bases from V and 2 bases from J; bases unmatched to any gene: 1. Germline assignment: CDR1 SGHAT and CDR2 FQDESV (reference sequence). DNA of the CDR3: TGTGCCAGCAGCCGGGACAGGCAAGAGACCCAGTACTTC. It encodes CASSRDRQETQYF.

As for this clone: Other DNA sequences in the sample encode the same CDR3. The chain has TRBV29-1 and TRBJ2-2, with TRBD1 matching 8 bases. This CDR3 spans 13 amino acids. Germline values: CDR1 SQVTM, CDR2 ANQGSEA. V gave up 7 bases and J gave up 2 bases; unmatched junction bases: 3. The CDR3 sequence: CSAGTGNTGELFF. For the CDR3, the DNA is TGCAGCGCAGGGACAGGCAACACCGGGGAGCTGTTTTTT.

Only a few counts were recorded for this clone. CDR3 coding DNA: TGCCCCTTTCCGGACACGAGCACAGATACGCAGTATTTT. Translated, it gives CPFPDTSTDTQYF. V gene TRBV23-1 combines with J gene TRBJ2-3; D is possibly TRBD1 (5 bases). TRBV23-1 is assigned to the ORF class and has an uncertain function. The CDR3 sequence is 13 residues long.

This chain connects TRBV6-6 to TRBJ2-4; D call uncertain. There are 14 residues in the CDR3. Germline V gives CDR1 MNHNY, CDR2 SVGAGI (reference sequence). The CDR3 DNA follows: TGTGCGGCGGCCCAGGATCTAGCCAAAAACATTCAGTACTTC. Protein: CAAAQDLAKNIQYF.

There are a few counts of this clone. V gene TRBV30 combines with J gene TRBJ2-6, with D hard to call. CDR3 size: 15 residues. The V gene's germline CDR1 is GTSNPN and CDR2 SVGIG (reference sequence). V was shortened by 4 bases and J by 1 base, with 11 bases between the two germline ends. CDR3: CAWTRSLSGANVLTF. CDR3 coding DNA: TGTGCCTGGACTCGCAGCCTGTCTGGGGCCAACGTCCTGACTTTC. Combining the CDR3 with reference TRBV30 and TRBJ2-6 gives the whole variable domain SQTIHQWPATLVQPVGSPLSLECTVEGTSNPNLYWYRQAAGRGLQLLFYSVGIGQISSEVPQNLSASRPQDRQFILSSKKLLLSDSGFYLCAWTRSLSGANVLTFGAGSRLTVL.

CDR3 sequence: CSVEPRLNTEAFF. The CDR3 DNA follows: TGCAGCGTTGAACCGAGGCTGAACACTGAAGCTTTCTTT. This chain uses TRBV29-1 with TRBJ1-1; D not certain. The V end was cut by 2 bases, the J end by 0 bases, with 7 bases between. The CDR3 contains 13 residues. In germline, CDR1 is SQVTM, CDR2 ANQGSEA.